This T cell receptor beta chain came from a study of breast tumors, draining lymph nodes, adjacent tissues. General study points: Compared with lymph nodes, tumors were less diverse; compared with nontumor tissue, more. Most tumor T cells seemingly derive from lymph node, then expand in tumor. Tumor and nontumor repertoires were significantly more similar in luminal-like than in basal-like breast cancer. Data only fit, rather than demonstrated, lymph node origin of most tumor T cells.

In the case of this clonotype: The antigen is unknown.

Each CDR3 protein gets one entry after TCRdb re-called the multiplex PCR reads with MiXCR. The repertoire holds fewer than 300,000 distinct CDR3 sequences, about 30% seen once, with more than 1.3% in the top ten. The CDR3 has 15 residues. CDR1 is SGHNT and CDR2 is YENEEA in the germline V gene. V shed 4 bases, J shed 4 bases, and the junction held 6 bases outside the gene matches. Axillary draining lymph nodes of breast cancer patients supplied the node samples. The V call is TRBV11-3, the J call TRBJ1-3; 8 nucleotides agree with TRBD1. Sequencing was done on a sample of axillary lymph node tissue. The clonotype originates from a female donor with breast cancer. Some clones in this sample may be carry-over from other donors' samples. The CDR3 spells CASSYDRGGGNTIYF. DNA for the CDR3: TGTGCCAGCAGCTACGACAGGGGAGGCGGAAACACCATATATTTT.